The clone carrying this TCR beta chain was seen a single time. This sample was included in a study of blood T cell repertoires in COVID-19. In the study overall: Spain, Italy and the United States supplied samples that represented acute and convalescent COVID-19. Sources were T cells, B-cell-depleted T cells, or PBMCs; the material itself was cDNA or gDNA.

Source study methods: Scientists estimated how many nucleated cells there were by amplifying reference gene primers. TCRdb's copy holds only in-frame clones and misses some; the assay was immunoSEQ multiplex PCR. V and J calls and clone size are copied from that table; D and trimming were computed from the DNA. The table lists over 130,000 clones, about 80% of them singletons. The germline gives CDR1 SQVTM, CDR2 ANQGSEA. Trimming left V 1 base short and J 2 bases short, with 19 bases between. This CDR3 spans 17 amino acids. The V gene is TRBV29-1, the J gene TRBJ2-3, with a possible D match to TRBD1 (5 bases). The TCR was taken from a human donor in a cohort sampled during active COVID-19. Sequencing was carried out using peripheral blood. For the CDR3, the DNA is TGCAGCGTTGAAGGAGTTACAGGAAAGAGGAACACAGATACGCAGTATTTT. It codes for CSVEGVTGKRNTDTQYF.